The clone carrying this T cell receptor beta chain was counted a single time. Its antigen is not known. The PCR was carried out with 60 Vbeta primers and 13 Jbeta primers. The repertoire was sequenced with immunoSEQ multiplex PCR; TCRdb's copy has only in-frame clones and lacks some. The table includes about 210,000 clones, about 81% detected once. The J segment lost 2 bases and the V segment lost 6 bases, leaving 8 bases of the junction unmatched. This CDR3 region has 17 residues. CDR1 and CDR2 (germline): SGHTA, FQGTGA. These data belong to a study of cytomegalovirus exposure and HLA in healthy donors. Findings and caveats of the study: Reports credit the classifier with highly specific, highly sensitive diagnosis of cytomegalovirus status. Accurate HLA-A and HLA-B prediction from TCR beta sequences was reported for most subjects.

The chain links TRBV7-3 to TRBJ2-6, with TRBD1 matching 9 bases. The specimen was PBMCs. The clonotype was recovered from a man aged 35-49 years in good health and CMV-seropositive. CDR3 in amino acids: CASSMDRGAAGANVLTF. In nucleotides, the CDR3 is TGTGCCAGCAGTATGGACAGGGGAGCGGCTGGGGCCAACGTCCTGACTTTC.